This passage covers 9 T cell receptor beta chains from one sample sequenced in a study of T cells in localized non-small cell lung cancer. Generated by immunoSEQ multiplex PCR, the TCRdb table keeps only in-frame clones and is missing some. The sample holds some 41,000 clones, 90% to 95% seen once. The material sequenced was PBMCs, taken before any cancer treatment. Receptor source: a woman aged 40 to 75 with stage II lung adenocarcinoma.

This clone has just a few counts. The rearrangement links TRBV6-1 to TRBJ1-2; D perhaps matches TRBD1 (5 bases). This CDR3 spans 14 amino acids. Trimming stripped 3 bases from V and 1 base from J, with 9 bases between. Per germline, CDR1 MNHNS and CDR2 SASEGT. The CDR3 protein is CASSDGGYNYGYTF. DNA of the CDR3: TGTGCCAGCAGTGACGGGGGTTATAACTATGGCTACACCTTC.

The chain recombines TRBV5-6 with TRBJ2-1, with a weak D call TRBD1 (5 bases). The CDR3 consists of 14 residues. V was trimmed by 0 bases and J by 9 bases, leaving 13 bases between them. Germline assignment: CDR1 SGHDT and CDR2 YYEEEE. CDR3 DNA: TGTGCCAGCAGCTTGGGTCAGGGTAGAGGTGAGCAGTTCTTC. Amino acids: CASSLGQGRGEQFF.

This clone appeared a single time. CDR3 DNA sequence: TGTGCCAGCAGTGCAAGGGTGAACACTGAAGCTTTCTTT. Translating it yields CASSARVNTEAFF. V gene TRBV2 combines with J gene TRBJ1-1; D gene ambiguous. Looked up from germline, CDR1 is SNHLY and CDR2 is FYNNEI. V dropped 4 bases and J dropped 0 bases, with 6 bases sitting between them. CDR3 length equals 13 residues.

The CDR3: CASKGVRTNEKLFF. CDR3 DNA sequence: TGTGCCAGTAAAGGGGTTAGGACTAATGAAAAACTGTTTTTT. The chain is built from TRBV6-5 and TRBJ1-4, with D maybe TRBD1 (5 bases). CDR3 length: 14 amino acids. CDR1 and CDR2 (germline): MNHEY, SVGAGI. Trimming stripped 9 bases from V and 2 bases from J, with 13 bases between.

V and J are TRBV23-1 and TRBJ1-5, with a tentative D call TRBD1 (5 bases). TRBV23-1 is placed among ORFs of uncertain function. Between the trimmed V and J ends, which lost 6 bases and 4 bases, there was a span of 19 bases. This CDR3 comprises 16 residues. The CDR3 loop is CASSLTRQGGNQPQHF. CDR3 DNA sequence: TGCGCCAGCAGCCTCACCCGGCAGGGTGGGAATCAGCCCCAGCATTTT.

CDR3 residues: CASSSQGTGAYEQYF. DNA of the CDR3: TGTGCCAGCAGCTCCCAAGGGACAGGGGCCTACGAGCAGTACTTC. The chain carries TRBV7-6 and TRBJ2-7, with 10 nucleotides matching TRBD1. After removal of 4 bases from V and 2 bases from J, the junction contained 5 bases not matched to a gene. Germline-derived CDR1 and CDR2 are SGHVS and FNYEAQ. The CDR3 covers 15 residues.

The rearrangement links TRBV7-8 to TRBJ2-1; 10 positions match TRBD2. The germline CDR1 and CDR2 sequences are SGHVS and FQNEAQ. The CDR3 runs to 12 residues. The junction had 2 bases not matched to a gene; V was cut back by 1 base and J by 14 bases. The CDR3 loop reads CASSLEGTSEFF. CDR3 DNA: TGTGCCAGCAGCTTAGAGGGGACTAGCGAGTTCTTC.

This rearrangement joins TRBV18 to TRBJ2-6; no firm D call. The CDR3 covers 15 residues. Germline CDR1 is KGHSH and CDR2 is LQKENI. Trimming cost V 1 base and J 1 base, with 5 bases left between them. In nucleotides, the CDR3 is TGTGCCAGCTCACCACAGACGTCTGGGGCCAACGTCCTGACTTTC. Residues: CASSPQTSGANVLTF. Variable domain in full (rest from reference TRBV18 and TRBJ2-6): NAGVMQNPRHLVRRRGQEARLRCSPMKGHSHVYWYRQLPEEGLKFMVYLQKENIIDESGMPKERFSAEFPKEGPSILRIQQVVRGDSAAYFCASSPQTSGANVLTFGAGSRLTVL.

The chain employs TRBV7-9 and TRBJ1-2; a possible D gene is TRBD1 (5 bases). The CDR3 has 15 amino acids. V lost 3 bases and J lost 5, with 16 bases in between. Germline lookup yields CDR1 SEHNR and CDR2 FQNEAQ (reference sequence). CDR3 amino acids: CASSLGVGEWYGYTF. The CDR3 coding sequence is TGTGCCAGCAGCTTGGGGGTGGGTGAGTGGTATGGCTACACCTTC.